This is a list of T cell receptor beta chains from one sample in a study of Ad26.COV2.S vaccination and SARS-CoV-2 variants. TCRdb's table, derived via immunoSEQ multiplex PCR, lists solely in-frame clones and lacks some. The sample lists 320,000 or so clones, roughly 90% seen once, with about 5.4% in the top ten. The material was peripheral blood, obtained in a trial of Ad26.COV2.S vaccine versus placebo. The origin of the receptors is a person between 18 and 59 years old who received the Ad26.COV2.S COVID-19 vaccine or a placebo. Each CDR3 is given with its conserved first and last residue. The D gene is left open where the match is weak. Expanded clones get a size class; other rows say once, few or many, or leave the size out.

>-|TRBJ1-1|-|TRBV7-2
CASSLRVQVNTEAFF
TGTGCCAGCAGCTTACGTGTCCAGGTGAACACTGAAGCTTTCTTT
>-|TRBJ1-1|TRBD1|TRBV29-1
CSGHTGGTEAFF
TGCAGTGGTCATACAGGGGGCACTGAAGCTTTCTTT
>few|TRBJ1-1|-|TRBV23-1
CASSQSEGTEAFF
TGCGCCAGCAGTCAATCTGAGGGGACTGAAGCTTTCTTT
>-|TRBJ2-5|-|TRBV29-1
CSVEDLFGDRETQYF
TGCAGCGTTGAAGACTTGTTCGGGGATAGGGAGACCCAGTACTTC
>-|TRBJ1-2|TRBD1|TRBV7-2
CASSLRDTGGKGYTF
TGTGCCAGCAGCTTAAGGGACACAGGGGGTAAGGGCTACACCTTC
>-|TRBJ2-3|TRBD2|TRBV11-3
CASGLAGVLGSDTQYF
TGTGCCAGTGGACTAGCGGGAGTATTAGGGTCAGATACGCAGTATTTT
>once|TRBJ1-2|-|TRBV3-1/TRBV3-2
CASSQGSVGGNYGYTF
TGTGCCAGCAGCCAAGGGTCCGTGGGGGGGAACTATGGCTACACCTTC
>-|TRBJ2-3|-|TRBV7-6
CASSHFRDTQYF
TGTGCCAGCAGCCATTTCAGAGATACGCAGTATTTT
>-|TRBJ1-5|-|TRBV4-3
CASSPTPNQPQHF
TGCGCCAGCAGCCCGACCCCCAATCAGCCCCAGCATTTT
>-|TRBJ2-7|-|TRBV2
CASSAGYEQYF
TGTGCCAGCAGTGCAGGTTACGAGCAGTACTTC
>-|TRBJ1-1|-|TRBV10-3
CAISEQANTEAFF
TGTGCCATCAGTGAACAGGCGAACACTGAAGCTTTCTTT
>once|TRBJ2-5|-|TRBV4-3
CASSQDRYLAETQYF
TGCGCCAGCAGCCAAGATCGGTATCTTGCCGAGACCCAGTACTTC
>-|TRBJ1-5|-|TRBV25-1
CASPDRDSNQPQHF
TGTGCCAGCCCGGACAGAGATAGCAATCAGCCCCAGCATTTT
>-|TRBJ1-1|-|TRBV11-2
CASSLGRVLGENTEAFF
TGTGCCAGCAGCTTAGGGAGGGTTTTAGGGGAGAACACTGAAGCTTTCTTT
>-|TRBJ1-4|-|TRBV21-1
CASVGTGEVANEKLFF
TGTGCCAGCGTCGGGACAGGGGAGGTAGCTAATGAAAAACTGTTTTTT
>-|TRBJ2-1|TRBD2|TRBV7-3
CASSPGLAGGPGVSEQFF
TGTGCCAGCAGTCCTGGACTAGCGGGAGGGCCAGGGGTCAGTGAGCAGTTCTTC
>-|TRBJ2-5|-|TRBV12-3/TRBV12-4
CASRGRLQETQYF
TGTGCCAGCAGAGGACGGCTCCAAGAGACCCAGTACTTC
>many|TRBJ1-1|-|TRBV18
CASSPTASRPANTEAFF
TGTGCCAGCTCACCGACAGCCTCCAGACCGGCGAACACTGAAGCTTTCTTT
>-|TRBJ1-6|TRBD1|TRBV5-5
CASSLEPNRGRVSPLHF
TGTGCCAGCAGCTTGGAACCCAACAGGGGGCGCGTTTCACCCCTCCACTTT
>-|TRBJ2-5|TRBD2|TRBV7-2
CASSSGLAGLETQYF
TGTGCCAGCAGCTCAGGACTAGCGGGGTTAGAGACCCAGTACTTC
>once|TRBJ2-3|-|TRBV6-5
CASRQKGHTDTQYF
TGTGCCAGCAGACAAAAGGGTCACACAGATACGCAGTATTTT
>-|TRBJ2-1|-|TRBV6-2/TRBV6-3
CASSYEGGSYNEQFF
TGTGCCAGCAGTTACGAGGGAGGATCCTACAATGAGCAGTTCTTC
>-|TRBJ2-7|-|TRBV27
CASSSGVSYEQYF
TGTGCCAGCAGTTCAGGCGTCTCCTACGAGCAGTACTTC
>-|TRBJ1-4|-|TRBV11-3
CASSGVGLDGKLFF
TGTGCCAGCAGTGGAGTCGGGCTTGACGGGAAACTGTTTTTT
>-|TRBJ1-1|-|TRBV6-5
CASSSIQRLTEKAFF
TGTGCCAGCAGTTCAATCCAACGACTAACAGAGAAAGCTTTCTTT
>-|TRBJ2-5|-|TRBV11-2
CASSPLHPHQETQYF
TGTGCCAGCAGCCCCCTTCACCCTCATCAAGAGACCCAGTACTTC
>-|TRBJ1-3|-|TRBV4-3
CASSQDSGGLTRNTIYF
TGCGCCAGCAGCCAAGATTCCGGCGGTCTTACTAGAAACACCATATATTTT
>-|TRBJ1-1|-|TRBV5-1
CASSLVLGDTEAFF
TGCGCCAGCAGCTTGGTCCTTGGGGACACTGAAGCTTTCTTT
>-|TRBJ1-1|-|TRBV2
CASSDLGTEAFF
TGTGCCAGCTCCGACCTAGGGACTGAAGCTTTCTTT
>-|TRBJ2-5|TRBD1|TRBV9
CASSVGTGMETQYF
TGTGCCAGCAGCGTAGGGACAGGGATGGAGACCCAGTACTTC
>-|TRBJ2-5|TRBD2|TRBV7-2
CASSPFGGAVVTQYF
TGTGCCAGCAGCCCTTTCGGGGGGGCCGTTGTAACCCAGTACTTC
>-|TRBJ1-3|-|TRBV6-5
CASSLAGVTGNTIYF
TGTGCCAGCAGTTTAGCAGGGGTAACTGGAAACACCATATATTTT
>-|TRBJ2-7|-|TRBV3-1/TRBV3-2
CASSQIHEQYF
TGTGCCAGCAGCCAAATTCACGAGCAGTACTTC
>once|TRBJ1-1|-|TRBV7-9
CASSYRVGDEAFF
TGTGCCAGCAGCTACAGGGTCGGGGATGAAGCTTTCTTT
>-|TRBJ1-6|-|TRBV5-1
CASSVDNYGSPLHF
TGCGCCAGCAGCGTGGACAATTACGGTTCACCCCTCCACTTT
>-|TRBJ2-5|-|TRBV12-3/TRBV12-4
CASSFSETQYF
TGTGCCAGCAGTTTTTCAGAGACCCAGTACTTC
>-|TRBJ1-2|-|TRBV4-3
CASSQDLSPRYGYTF
TGCGCCAGCAGCCAAGATCTATCCCCTAGATATGGCTACACCTTC
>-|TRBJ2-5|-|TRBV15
CATSRDWGIGSETQYF
TGTGCCACCAGCAGAGATTGGGGTATAGGTAGCGAGACCCAGTACTTC
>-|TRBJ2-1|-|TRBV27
CASSLYPQGAGGEQFF
TGTGCCAGCAGTTTATACCCTCAGGGGGCGGGAGGTGAGCAGTTCTTC
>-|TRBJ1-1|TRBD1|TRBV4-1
CASSPDRGGVTEAFF
TGCGCCAGCAGCCCGGACAGGGGCGGCGTCACTGAAGCTTTCTTT
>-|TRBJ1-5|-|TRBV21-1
CASRPRPDIPNQPQHF
TGTGCCAGCAGACCTCGACCCGACATACCCAATCAGCCCCAGCATTTT
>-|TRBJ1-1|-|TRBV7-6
CASSRTVEKAFF
TGTGCCAGCAGCCGGACGGTTGAAAAAGCTTTCTTT
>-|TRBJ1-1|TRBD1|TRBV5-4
CASSPTQGATEAFF
TGTGCCAGCAGCCCGACGCAGGGGGCGACTGAAGCTTTCTTT
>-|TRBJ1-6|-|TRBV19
CASSPQEGRNSPLHF
TGTGCCAGTAGTCCCCAGGAGGGGCGGAATTCACCCCTCCACTTT
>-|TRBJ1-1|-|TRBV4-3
CASSPDSAGTEAFF
TGCGCCAGCAGCCCGGACAGTGCGGGAACTGAAGCTTTCTTT
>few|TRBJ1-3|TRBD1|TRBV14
CASSQDRGSTIYF
TGTGCCAGCAGCCAGGACAGGGGGAGCACCATATATTTT
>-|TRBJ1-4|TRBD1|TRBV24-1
CATSDPTGTGKVTNEKLFF
TGTGCCACCAGTGACCCGACCGGGACAGGGAAGGTTACTAATGAAAAACTGTTTTTT
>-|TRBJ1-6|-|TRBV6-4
CASSEVSGSSYNSPLHF
TGTGCCAGCAGTGAAGTTTCGGGGAGCTCCTATAATTCACCCCTCCACTTT
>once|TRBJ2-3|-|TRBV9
CASSVGLASTASTDTQYF
TGTGCCAGCAGCGTAGGGCTAGCAAGCACTGCTAGCACAGATACGCAGTATTTT
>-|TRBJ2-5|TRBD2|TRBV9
CASSSGLAGGPRETQYF
TGTGCCAGCAGCTCCGGACTAGCGGGAGGGCCGAGGGAGACCCAGTACTTC
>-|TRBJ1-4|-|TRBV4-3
CASSQEGLSNEKLFF
TGCGCCAGCAGCCAAGAAGGGCTGTCTAATGAAAAACTGTTTTTT
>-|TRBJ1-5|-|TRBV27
CASSDLGGEDQPQHF
TGTGCCAGCAGCGACCTGGGGGGGGAAGATCAGCCCCAGCATTTT
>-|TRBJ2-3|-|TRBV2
CASTSTDTQYF
TGTGCCAGCACTAGCACAGATACGCAGTATTTT